The TCR beta chain under discussion was sequenced for a study of blood T cell repertoires in COVID-19. The repertoire was sequenced with immunoSEQ multiplex PCR; TCRdb's copy has only in-frame clones and lacks some. The sample comprises about 190,000 clones, almost 90% of which are singletons, and under 2% rests with the top ten. The CDR3 runs to 13 residues. CDR1 and CDR2 (germline): GTSNPN, SVGIG (reference sequence). V was trimmed by 3 bases and J by 5 bases, leaving 14 bases between them. V usage is TRBV30 and J usage is TRBJ2-7; D remains unclear. This receptor was taken from a man younger than 35 with active or convalescent COVID-19. The sample comprised peripheral blood. This CDR3 reads CAWSQASLHEQYF. The CDR3 DNA sequence: TGTGCCTGGAGCCAGGCGTCTCTCCACGAGCAGTACTTC.